Listed below are T cell receptor beta chains from one sample, sequenced in a study of blood T cell repertoires in COVID-19. Method: immunoSEQ multiplex PCR; TCRdb's copy keeps in-frame clones and lacks some. The sample yields roughly 260,000 clones, 80% to 90% seen once. Specimen: peripheral blood. All receptors come from a woman aged 45-60 years with acute or convalescent COVID-19. CDR3s include the opening cysteine and the closing phenylalanine or tryptophan. A D gene is named only where the DNA matches it firmly. Size values are once, few and many counts, or a class for expanded clones, and some rows have none.

length | J | D | V | size | CDR3 | DNA
13 | TRBJ1-1 | - | TRBV28 | few | CASSSAGATEAFF | TGTGCCAGCAGTTCAGCAGGGGCCACTGAAGCTTTCTTT
14 | TRBJ1-4 | TRBD1 | TRBV7-6 | once | CASSSGDRGEKLFF | TGTGCCAGCAGCTCAGGGGACAGGGGTGAAAAACTGTTTTTT
16 | TRBJ2-3 | - | TRBV19 | once | CASSRRTLDVTDTQYF | TGTGCCAGTAGCCGGAGGACCCTAGACGTCACAGATACGCAGTATTTT
12 | TRBJ2-3 | - | TRBV6-5 | - | CASGLSTDTQYF | TGTGCCAGCGGCCTTAGCACAGATACGCAGTATTTT
13 | TRBJ2-1 | - | TRBV5-1 | - | CASSETGFKEQFF | TGCGCCAGCAGCGAGACAGGATTCAAAGAGCAGTTCTTC
14 | TRBJ1-1 | TRBD1 | TRBV29-1 | - | CSVAHRGASTEAFF | TGCAGCGTGGCCCACAGGGGGGCGAGCACTGAAGCTTTCTTT
14 | TRBJ2-7 | - | TRBV14 | - | CASSPDLISYEQYF | TGTGCCAGCAGCCCAGACTTAATTTCCTACGAGCAGTACTTC
12 | TRBJ1-2 | - | TRBV5-1 | - | CASSLAGYGYTF | TGCGCCAGCAGCTTAGCAGGCTATGGCTACACCTTC
15 | TRBJ1-6 | TRBD1 | TRBV28 | - | CASSQGGRRDSPLHF | TGTGCCAGCAGCCAGGGGGGACGTAGGGATTCACCCCTCCACTTT
16 | TRBJ1-5 | - | TRBV15 | - | CATSRDFYGTNQPQHF | TGTGCCACCAGCAGAGATTTCTACGGTACTAATCAGCCCCAGCATTTT
12 | TRBJ1-1 | - | TRBV6-2/TRBV6-3 | - | CASSRWQTEAFF | TGTGCCAGCAGTCGTTGGCAGACTGAAGCTTTCTTT
16 | TRBJ1-5 | TRBD1 | TRBV24-1 | - | CATSDSGQGGNQPQHF | TGTGCCACCAGTGATTCGGGACAGGGGGGGAATCAGCCCCAGCATTTT
14 | TRBJ2-1 | - | TRBV11-2 | - | CASSLARQRDEQFF | TGTGCCAGCAGCTTAGCCAGACAGCGCGATGAGCAGTTCTTC
16 | TRBJ2-2 | TRBD1 | TRBV7-8 | few | CASSPDRGLFTGELFF | TGTGCCAGCAGCCCGGACAGGGGATTATTCACCGGGGAGCTGTTTTTT
14 | TRBJ2-7 | - | TRBV6-5 | - | CASSYVSAYEGQYF | TGTGCCAGCAGTTACGTATCCGCCTACGAGGGGCAGTACTTC
14 | TRBJ1-2 | TRBD1 | TRBV9 | once | CASSPGQAYYGYTF | TGTGCCAGCAGCCCGGGACAGGCCTACTATGGCTACACCTTC
17 | TRBJ1-2 | - | TRBV7-3 | - | CASSPGFGGASEGGYTF | TGTGCCAGCAGCCCTGGATTCGGGGGGGCGTCTGAGGGTGGCTACACCTTC
12 | TRBJ1-2 | - | TRBV14 | - | CASSPGGGAFTF | TGTGCCAGCAGCCCCGGCGGGGGAGCGTTTACCTTC
11 | TRBJ2-7 | - | TRBV29-1 | - | CSGRSSYEQYF | TGCTCGGGGAGGAGCTCCTACGAGCAGTACTTC
21 | TRBJ1-5 | TRBD1 | TRBV4-2 | - | CASSQNLAGTGASYSNQPQHF | TGTGCCAGCAGCCAGAACCTCGCCGGGACAGGGGCATCTTATAGCAATCAGCCCCAGCATTTT
16 | TRBJ1-2 | TRBD1 | TRBV4-1 | - | CASSHTPVTGAQGYTF | TGCGCCAGCAGCCACACACCTGTAACAGGGGCCCAGGGCTACACCTTC
15 | TRBJ1-6 | TRBD1 | TRBV7-2 | - | CASSLTAGTGLALHF | TGTGCCAGCAGCTTAACTGCCGGGACAGGGCTGGCCCTCCACTTT
12 | TRBJ1-2 | - | TRBV6-5 | few | CASIFRDYGYTF | TGTGCCAGCATATTCAGGGACTATGGCTACACCTTC
16 | TRBJ2-3 | - | TRBV9 | - | CASSVVLAGSTDTQYF | TGTGCCAGCAGCGTAGTACTAGCCGGGAGCACAGATACGCAGTATTTT
16 | TRBJ2-1 | TRBD2 | TRBV7-3 | - | CASSLLGAGGDNEQFF | TGTGCCAGCAGCTTACTAGGAGCGGGAGGAGACAATGAGCAGTTCTTC
16 | TRBJ2-1 | TRBD2 | TRBV28 | - | CASSSNAGGDDPQQFF | TGTGCCAGCAGTTCGAATGCGGGGGGGGATGACCCCCAACAGTTCTTC
14 | TRBJ2-7 | - | TRBV4-2 | - | CASSGATGSYEQYF | TGTGCCAGCAGCGGGGCTACGGGCTCCTACGAGCAGTACTTC
13 | TRBJ2-7 | - | TRBV5-1 | - | CASTTDNVYEQYF | TGCGCCAGCACCACGGACAACGTCTACGAGCAGTACTTC
15 | TRBJ2-1 | TRBD2 | TRBV5-1 | - | CASSLSPSGGGEQFF | TGCGCCAGCAGCTTATCCCCTAGCGGGGGAGGTGAGCAGTTCTTC
15 | TRBJ2-1 | TRBD1 | TRBV24-1 | - | CATSDTIQGYNEQFF | TGTGCCACCAGTGACACAATACAGGGGTACAATGAGCAGTTCTTC
11 | TRBJ2-5 | TRBD2 | TRBV20-1 | - | CGGGAGETQYF | TGCGGGGGAGGGGCGGGAGAGACCCAGTACTTC
12 | TRBJ1-5 | TRBD1 | TRBV30 | - | CAWRRGRGPQHF | TGTGCCTGGCGAAGGGGGCGAGGGCCCCAGCATTTT
14 | TRBJ1-2 | - | TRBV27 | - | CASSLWAGAGGYTF | TGTGCCAGCAGTTTATGGGCGGGGGCGGGTGGCTACACCTTC
11 | TRBJ2-5 | TRBD1 | TRBV20-1 | - | CSAWDRETQYF | TGCAGTGCTTGGGACAGAGAGACCCAGTACTTC
15 | TRBJ1-2 | - | TRBV7-9 | - | CASSLLQAPNYGYTF | TGTGCCAGCAGCTTGTTACAGGCGCCTAACTATGGCTACACCTTC
15 | TRBJ1-1 | - | TRBV5-1 | - | CASSAISQGNTEAFF | TGCGCCAGCAGCGCAATCTCACAGGGGAACACTGAAGCTTTCTTT
16 | TRBJ2-7 | - | TRBV3-1/TRBV3-2 | once | CASSQDIGSAGDEQYF | TGTGCCAGCAGCCAAGATATAGGGTCGGCAGGGGACGAGCAGTACTTC
16 | TRBJ1-5 | - | TRBV28 | few | CASSLGEAGSNQPQHF | TGTGCCAGCAGTTTGGGCGAGGCAGGGTCAAATCAGCCCCAGCATTTT
15 | TRBJ2-1 | TRBD2 | TRBV3-1/TRBV3-2 | - | CASSQTSGTYNEQFF | TGTGCCAGCAGCCAGACTAGCGGGACCTACAATGAGCAGTTCTTC
14 | TRBJ1-2 | - | TRBV5-1 | - | CASSFLGGRNGYTF | TGCGCCAGCAGCTTCCTTGGGGGCCGGAATGGCTACACCTTC
15 | TRBJ2-2 | TRBD1 | TRBV28 | - | CASRRTGDNTGELFF | TGTGCCAGCAGAAGGACAGGGGACAACACCGGGGAGCTGTTTTTT
14 | TRBJ2-7 | TRBD2 | TRBV7-9 | - | CASSPGLADYEQYF | TGTGCCAGCAGTCCGGGACTAGCGGACTACGAGCAGTACTTC